Listed below are T cell receptor beta chains from one sample, sequenced in a study of shared clonotypes between healthy human individuals. This table comes from immunoSEQ multiplex PCR, and its TCRdb copy is limited to in-frame clones, with some not included. The sample records 850,000 to 1,200,000 clones, 65% to 75% being singletons. The sample consisted of memory CD4+ T cells sorted from blood. The source is a man younger than 35 in good health. The CDR3 runs from the conserved cysteine through the conserved F or W. Fields, in order: V gene, D gene, J gene, clone size, CDR3 DNA, CDR3 protein. D genes are given only for firm matches. Not every row has a clone size; where given, it reads once, few, many or a size class.

>TRBV7-6|TRBD1|TRBJ2-5|-
TGTGCCAGCACCGCGACAGGGTTAGGAGGAGAGACCCAGTACTTC
CASTATGLGGETQYF
>TRBV28|-|TRBJ1-6|-
TGTGCCAGCAGTTTAAATAATTCACCCCTCCACTTT
CASSLNNSPLHF
>TRBV11-2|TRBD1|TRBJ1-4|-
TGTGCCAGCAGCGCCTGGACAGGGGTAACCACTAATGAAAAACTGTTTTTT
CASSAWTGVTTNEKLFF
>TRBV5-1|-|TRBJ1-1|-
TGCGCCAGCAGCTTGGCCGGGACACACACTGAAGCTTTCTTT
CASSLAGTHTEAFF
>TRBV5-1|TRBD1|TRBJ1-5|-
TGCGCCAGCAGCTTGGAGGGACAGACTAATCAGCCCCAGCATTTT
CASSLEGQTNQPQHF
>TRBV10-3|TRBD1|TRBJ1-2|-
TGTGCCATCAGTAAATTGACAGGGGGGATATCTGGCTACACCTTC
CAISKLTGGISGYTF
>TRBV5-4|TRBD1|TRBJ2-7|-
TGTGCCAGCAGCGGGCCCGGACAGGGGTCCATCGAGCAGTACTTC
CASSGPGQGSIEQYF
>TRBV6-1|-|TRBJ1-1|-
TGTGCCAGCAGTGAAGTCTGGACCTCCGGGGCTTTCTTT
CASSEVWTSGAFF
>TRBV5-4|-|TRBJ1-2|-
TGTGCCAGCAGCTTGACCGGACAGCAAGCCGATGGCTACACCTTC
CASSLTGQQADGYTF
>TRBV5-8|TRBD2|TRBJ2-1|few
TGTGCCAGCAGCACCGCTAGCGGGAGGTATGAGCAGTTCTTC
CASSTASGRYEQFF
>TRBV5-1|-|TRBJ2-1|-
TGCGCCAGCAGCTTGGAGGGGCGTAGTGAGCAGTTCTTC
CASSLEGRSEQFF
>TRBV5-7|-|TRBJ1-1|-
TGTGCCAGCAGCTTGGGACAGTTCAAGAACACTGAAGCTTTCTTT
CASSLGQFKNTEAFF
>TRBV28|-|TRBJ2-4|-
TGTGCCAGCAGTGGCCCACGGGTCAAAAACATTCAGTACTTC
CASSGPRVKNIQYF
>TRBV5-4|TRBD2|TRBJ2-1|many
TGTGCCAGCAGCTCGGCCGGGACTAGCGGGTCCAATGAGCAGTTCTTC
CASSSAGTSGSNEQFF
>TRBV21-1|-|TRBJ1-5|-
TGTGCCAGCAGCAAACCCCGCAATCAGCCCCAGCATTTT
CASSKPRNQPQHF
>TRBV5-4|-|TRBJ2-1|few
TGTGCCAGCAGCTTGTCCGCGTTTTCCTACAATGAGCAGTTCTTC
CASSLSAFSYNEQFF
>TRBV18|-|TRBJ1-4|-
TGTGCCAGCTCACCGGTCGGTGAAAAACTGTTTTTT
CASSPVGEKLFF
>TRBV27|TRBD1|TRBJ2-7|-
TGTGCCAGCAGTAGAGACAGGGAAAAATACTACGAGCAGTACTTC
CASSRDREKYYEQYF
>TRBV5-1|-|TRBJ2-7|once
TGCGCCAGCAGCTTGGCCCCCAAGGGATCCTACGAGCAGTACTTC
CASSLAPKGSYEQYF
>TRBV4-3|TRBD2|TRBJ2-7|-
TGCGCCAGCAGCCAGACTTTAGCGGGAGATGGCTACGAGCAGTACTTC
CASSQTLAGDGYEQYF
>TRBV10-2|TRBD2|TRBJ2-1|once
TGCGCCAGCAGCGTAGCGGGTCAAACAACAAATGAGCAGTTCTTC
CASSVAGQTTNEQFF
>TRBV7-2|-|TRBJ2-2|-
TGTGCCAGCAGCCCCAGCCGGGAGCTGTTTTTT
CASSPSRELFF
>TRBV5-3|-|TRBJ2-7|once
TGTGCCAGAAGCGCGGAGGCAGCTAGCTCCTACGAGCAGTACTTC
CARSAEAASSYEQYF
>TRBV19|TRBD1|TRBJ1-4|-
TGTGCCAGTAGGGTTCTGGACAGGGGAGAAAAACTGTTTTTT
CASRVLDRGEKLFF
>TRBV28|TRBD1|TRBJ2-7|-
TGTGCCAGCAGTTTAGGTGGGACAGGGGGTGATTACGAGCAGTACTTC
CASSLGGTGGDYEQYF
>TRBV2|TRBD2|TRBJ2-7|-
TGTGCCAGCAGAGGGACTACAGGTGCCCTCTCCTACGAGCAGTACTTC
CASRGTTGALSYEQYF
>TRBV30|-|TRBJ1-1|-
TGTGCCTGGAAGACCACGGGGGGGACTGAAGCTTTCTTT
CAWKTTGGTEAFF
>TRBV11-2|TRBD1|TRBJ2-7|-
TGTGCCAGCAGCCCTCTGGGACAGAAAATTTCCTACGAGCAGTACTTC
CASSPLGQKISYEQYF
>TRBV27|TRBD1|TRBJ1-3|many
TGTGCCAGCAGACCCCCGGGACAGCTTCCTGGAAACACCATATATTTT
CASRPPGQLPGNTIYF
>TRBV6-6|TRBD1|TRBJ1-2|-
TGTGCCAGCAGCAGACAGGGTGACTATGGCTACACCTTC
CASSRQGDYGYTF
>TRBV5-6|-|TRBJ2-5|once
TGTGCCAGCAGCTGGGGGGCGGAGACCCAGTACTTC
CASSWGAETQYF
>TRBV6-5|-|TRBJ2-6|-
TGTGCCAGCAGTTACAGTATCTCTGGGGCCAACGTCCTGACTTTC
CASSYSISGANVLTF
>TRBV11-2|TRBD1|TRBJ2-1|-
TGTGCCAGCAGCTTAGGACAGGGGGCTTGGGATGAGCAGTTCTTC
CASSLGQGAWDEQFF
>TRBV21-1|-|TRBJ2-7|-
TGTGCCAGCAGCAAAAACAGTGTAATGCGGGGGGTTGGGACAGGGCCCTACGAGCAGTACTTC
CASSKNSVMRGVGTGPYEQYF
>TRBV7-6|-|TRBJ1-5|many
TGTGCCAGCAGCTCAGGGTTAGGGAGCAATCAGCCCCAGCATTTT
CASSSGLGSNQPQHF
>TRBV30|-|TRBJ2-5|-
TGTGCCTGGGGTGTACGAGAGACCCAGTACTTC
CAWGVRETQYF
>TRBV28|TRBD1|TRBJ2-3|-
TGTGCCAGCAGTTCCCCGGGACAGGGTGGGGCAGATACGCAGTATTTT
CASSSPGQGGADTQYF
>TRBV7-9|TRBD2|TRBJ2-7|-
TGTGCCAGCAGCACCGGGACTACCAGTTTCACCTACGAGCAGTACTTC
CASSTGTTSFTYEQYF
>TRBV27|TRBD1|TRBJ2-6|-
TGTGCCAGCAGTCTTACAGGGGGCGACGTAACCGGGGCCAACGTCCTGACTTTC
CASSLTGGDVTGANVLTF
>TRBV6-1|-|TRBJ1-2|-
TGTGCCGCAACCTTACACCAGGGGCTGGGCTACACCTTC
CAATLHQGLGYTF
>TRBV7-9|-|TRBJ2-1|-
TGTGCCAGCAGCTTGCTAGCCAGTGAGCAGTTCTTC
CASSLLASEQFF
>TRBV6-5|TRBD2|TRBJ2-7|-
TGTGCCAGCAGTTATTCGCTAGCGGGGGGGCACTACGAGCAGTACTTC
CASSYSLAGGHYEQYF
>TRBV27|-|TRBJ2-3|-
TGTGCCACCTCGACGACCGGGACTAGCACAGATACGCAGTATTTT
CATSTTGTSTDTQYF
>TRBV9|TRBD1|TRBJ1-3|-
TGTGCCAGCAGCGCTTGGACAGGGGGAAGTCCCGGAAACACCATATATTTT
CASSAWTGGSPGNTIYF
>TRBV7-2|-|TRBJ2-7|few
TGTGCCAGCAGCTTAGCAGGGTTCGTGATGAACGAGCAGTACTTC
CASSLAGFVMNEQYF
>TRBV7-2|TRBD1|TRBJ2-7|few
TGTGCCAGCAGCTCTTGGCCTTCAGGGGGCGCCGGATACGAGCAGTACTTC
CASSSWPSGGAGYEQYF
>TRBV10-3|-|TRBJ2-7|many
TGTGCCATCAGTGAGTCTAACTACGAGCAGTACTTC
CAISESNYEQYF
>TRBV15|TRBD2|TRBJ2-3|-
TGTGCCACCAGCACTCGGGCTAGCGGGGGGAGCACAGATACGCAGTATTTT
CATSTRASGGSTDTQYF